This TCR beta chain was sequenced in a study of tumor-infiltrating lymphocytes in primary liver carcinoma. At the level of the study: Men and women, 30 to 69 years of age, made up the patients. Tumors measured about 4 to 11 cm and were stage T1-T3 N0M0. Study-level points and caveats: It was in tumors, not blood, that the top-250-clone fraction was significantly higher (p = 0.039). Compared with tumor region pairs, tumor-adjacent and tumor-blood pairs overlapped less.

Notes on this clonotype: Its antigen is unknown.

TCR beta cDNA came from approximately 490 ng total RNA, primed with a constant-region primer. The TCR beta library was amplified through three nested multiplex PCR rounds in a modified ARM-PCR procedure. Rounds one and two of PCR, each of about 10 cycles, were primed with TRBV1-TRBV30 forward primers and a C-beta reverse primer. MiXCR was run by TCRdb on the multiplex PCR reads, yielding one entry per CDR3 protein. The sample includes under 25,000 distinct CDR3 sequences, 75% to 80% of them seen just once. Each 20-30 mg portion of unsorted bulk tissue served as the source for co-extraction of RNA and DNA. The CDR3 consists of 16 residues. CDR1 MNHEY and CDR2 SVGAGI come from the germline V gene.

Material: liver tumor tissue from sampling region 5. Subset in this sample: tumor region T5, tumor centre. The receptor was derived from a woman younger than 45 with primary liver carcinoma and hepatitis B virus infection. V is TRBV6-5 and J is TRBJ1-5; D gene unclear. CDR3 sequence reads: CVSTSVRGNRSQPQHF. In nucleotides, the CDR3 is TGTGTTAGCACCTCGGTGCGGGGAAACCGATCACAACCCCAGCATTTT.